The present entry profiles one T cell receptor beta chain with its context. Its specificity is not known. This sample stems from a study of blood T cells in healthy people across ages. The donors, healthy Caucasians from Russia, were aged about 6 to 100. It was around 9 milliliters of peripheral blood that were drawn from each donor. The authors isolated at least 6 million PBMCs per sample. Study-wide points: Those diversity estimates obtained from one million T cells were thought to be underestimates.

This CDR3 has 15 amino acids. Germline CDR1 reads WSHSY; CDR2 reads SAAADI. V dropped 5 bases and J dropped 2 bases, with 13 bases sitting between them. Combining a sample-barcoded 5' primer with a J-beta primer mix, a second PCR ran for about 7 to 12 cycles. TCRdb reprocessed the 5' RACE reads via MiXCR and lists one record per CDR3 protein. The data contain hundreds of thousands of distinct CDR3 sequences, about 34% of them singletons. The sample consisted of blood. V and J are TRBV10-2 and TRBJ1-5; D is possibly TRBD1 (6 bases). The receptor comes from a man aged 18 to 30 in good health. Written as DNA, the CDR3 is TGCGCCAGCAGTTTCGAGGGGGGACGCAATCAGCCCCAGCATTTT. Amino acid sequence: CASSFEGGRNQPQHF.